One sample yielded the 26 T cell receptor beta chains listed below, sequenced in a study of cytomegalovirus exposure and HLA in healthy donors. 60 Vbeta and 13 Jbeta primers were used in PCR. Only in-frame clones appear in the TCRdb table, and some are missing; sequencing was by immunoSEQ multiplex PCR. The sample yields approximately 170,000 clones, around 81% seen once. Sequencing was carried out using PBMCs. All receptors derive from a woman aged 25 to 39 in good health and CMV-seropositive.

J is TRBJ1-4 and V is TRBV6-1; possible D gene TRBD1, 6 bases. Trimming left V 4 bases short and J 4 bases short, with 7 bases between. Germline V CDR1 and CDR2: MNHNS, SASEGT. This CDR3 contains 13 residues. The DNA for the CDR3 is TGTGCCAGCAGTGTGGACAGTAATGAAAAACTGTTTTTT. This gives the protein CASSVDSNEKLFF.

This clone turned up a few times. The CDR3 sequence: CASSPWTGGTEAFF. The DNA of the CDR3 is TGCGCCAGCAGCCCCTGGACAGGGGGCACTGAAGCTTTCTTT. The rearrangement uses TRBV5-1 and TRBJ1-1, with TRBD1 matching over 10 bases. The CDR3 contains 14 residues. The germline V gene encodes CDR1 SGHRS and CDR2 YFSETQ. V lost 4 bases to trimming and J lost 4 bases; unmatched junction nucleotides: 4.

The V and J genes are TRBV28 and TRBJ1-6; 10 bases line up with TRBD1. The CDR3 extends over 14 amino acids. J gave up 9 bases and V 6 bases, and 5 bases lay outside the gene matches. In germline, CDR1 is MDHEN, CDR2 SYDVKM. The CDR3 sequence is CASRLGQGISPLHF. DNA of the CDR3: TGTGCCAGCAGACTGGGACAGGGGATTTCACCCCTCCACTTT.

Only one count was recorded for this clone. The chain joins TRBV7-4 to TRBJ1-4; D is undetermined. Between the trimmed V and J ends, which lost 3 bases and 8 bases, there was a span of 13 bases. The germline CDR1 and CDR2 sequences are SGHVT and SQSDAQ. CDR3 size: 14 residues. The CDR3 sequence is CASSFLKSKEKLFF. The CDR3 DNA reads as TGTGCCAGCAGCTTCCTAAAGTCGAAGGAAAAACTGTTTTTT.

The V gene is TRBV10-1, the J gene TRBJ2-2, with D perhaps matching TRBD2 (6 bases). The CDR3 is 15 residues long. Deletions cut 1 base from V and 4 bases from J, with 10 bases between. Germline V gene sequence: CDR1 WNHNN, CDR2 SYGVQD (reference sequence). The CDR3 reads CASSELEGGTGELFF. The CDR3 DNA is TGCGCCAGCAGTGAGTTGGAGGGAGGCACCGGGGAGCTGTTTTTT.

The CDR3 nucleotides read TGTGCCAGCCGAGAGGACAGGGCAAGAGGAAACACCATATATTTT. This gives the protein CASREDRARGNTIYF. The V and J genes are TRBV25-1 and TRBJ1-3, with 8 bases fitting TRBD1. This CDR3 has 15 residues. The junction had 10 bases not matched to a gene; V was cut back by 8 bases and J by 4 bases. CDR1 is MGHDK, CDR2 SYGVNS, per germline.

This chain uses TRBV7-9 with TRBJ2-6, with 9 bases fitting TRBD1. Germline lookup yields CDR1 SEHNR and CDR2 FQNEAQ (reference sequence). V was clipped by 4 bases and J by 3 bases; unmatched bases: 7. CDR3 length: 17 amino acids. The CDR3 nucleotides read TGTGCCAGCAGCTACCGGGACAGGGAATATGGGGCCAACGTCCTGACTTTC. It specifies CASSYRDREYGANVLTF. The whole variable domain, filled in from reference TRBV7-9 and TRBJ2-6, reads DTGVSQNPRHKITKRGQNVTFRCDPISEHNRLYWYRQTLGQGPEFLTYFQNEAQLEKSRLLSDRFSAERPKGSFSTLEIQRTEQGDSAMYLCASSYRDREYGANVLTFGAGSRLTVL.

This clone was observed a few times. V is TRBV7-9 and J is TRBJ1-4; D is ambiguous. In germline, CDR1 is SEHNR, CDR2 FQNEAQ (reference sequence). The germline V and J ends were trimmed by 5 bases and 7 bases, with 11 bases remaining between them. The length of the CDR3 is 13 residues. For the CDR3, the DNA is TGTGCCAGCAGCCCCCCTTCGAGTGAAAAACTGTTTTTT. Translation gives CASSPPSSEKLFF.

The CDR3 DNA reads as TGTGCCAGCAGTTCGGAACGGACTAGCGGCAACAATGAGCAGTTCTTC. It is translated as CASSSERTSGNNEQFF. The V call is TRBV7-6, the J call TRBJ2-1; 10 bases agree with TRBD2. The germline gives CDR1 SGHVS, CDR2 FNYEAQ. This CDR3 has 16 residues. V dropped 6 bases and J dropped 5; count of bases not matched to a gene: 10.

J is TRBJ1-2 and V is TRBV28; a possible D gene is TRBD1 (6 bases). CDR3 size: 15 residues. Per germline, CDR1 MDHEN and CDR2 SYDVKM. Trimming shortened V by 4 bases and J by 3 bases, and 15 bases separated the two germline ends. This chain's CDR3 is CASSSPGGGHYGYTF. For the CDR3, the DNA is TGTGCCAGCAGTTCCCCGGGAGGGGGACACTATGGCTACACCTTC.

Concerning this clone: The same CDR3 arises from other DNA sequences in this sample as well. The V gene is TRBV27, the J gene TRBJ1-1; D not certain. V shed 3 bases and J shed 4 bases, with 6 bases lying between them. This CDR3 contains 12 residues. Per germline, CDR1 MNHEY and CDR2 SMNVEV (reference sequence). CDR3 DNA: TGTGCCAGCAGTTTCAGAGGCACTGAAGCTTTCTTT. This encodes CASSFRGTEAFF.

Remarks on this clone: Other DNA variants within this sample encode the same CDR3. CDR3 nucleotide sequence: TGTGCCAGCAGCCGGCTAGCGGGAGGGACCTACGAGCAGTACTTC. Its translation is CASSRLAGGTYEQYF. V usage is TRBV5-6 and J usage is TRBJ2-7; 12 bases fit TRBD2. The CDR3 consists of 15 residues. The ends lost 4 bases at V and 2 bases at J; junction bases unmatched: 4. The germline CDR1 and CDR2 sequences are SGHDT and YYEEEE.

This clone was seen a single time. The chain joins TRBV9 to TRBJ2-3; possible D gene TRBD1, 5 bases. This CDR3 is built from 12 residues. The germline gives CDR1 SGDLS, CDR2 YYNGEE. Deletions cut 4 bases from V and 11 bases from J, with 14 bases between. The CDR3 DNA sequence: TGTGCCAGCAGCCTCGACAGTTCGAAGCAGTATTTT. It codes for CASSLDSSKQYF.

CDR3 amino acids: CAIRDRDLYEQYF. DNA for the CDR3: TGTGCCATCAGGGACAGAGATCTCTACGAGCAGTACTTC. The V gene is TRBV10-3, the J gene TRBJ2-7, with TRBD1 as a possible D gene (6 bases). From germline, CDR1 is ENHRY and CDR2 SYGVKD. Trimming pared 6 bases from V and 3 bases from J, leaving 12 bases between. This CDR3 comprises 13 residues.

V usage is TRBV2 and J usage is TRBJ2-7; 8 nucleotides agree with TRBD1. This CDR3 spans 13 amino acids. The trim removed 8 bases at V and 4 bases at J, leaving 7 bases unmatched. CDR1 is SNHLY, CDR2 FYNNEI, per germline. CDR3 residues: CASGGTGVYEQYF. DNA of the CDR3: TGTGCCAGCGGCGGGACAGGTGTATACGAGCAGTACTTC.

V gene TRBV19 combines with J gene TRBJ2-7; 7 positions match TRBD1. J was trimmed by 5 bases and V by 2 bases; bases with no gene match: 6. This CDR3 is 14 amino acids long. Germline V CDR1 and CDR2: LNHDA, SQIVND (reference sequence). CDR3 protein: CASSIRQGVHEQYF. In DNA, the CDR3 is TGTGCCAGTAGTATAAGGCAGGGGGTCCACGAGCAGTACTTC.

In its sample, this clone was seen once. The chain has TRBV6-6 and TRBJ1-3; tentative D call: TRBD1 (5 bases). Per the germline V gene, CDR1 is MNHNY and CDR2 is SVGAGI (reference sequence). The CDR3 is made up of 14 amino acids. With 2 bases removed from V and 3 bases from J, the gap between germline ends came to 8 bases. The CDR3 loop reads CASSYGGDGNTIYF. CDR3 nucleotide sequence: TGTGCCAGCAGTTACGGAGGGGATGGAAACACCATATATTTT.

V usage is TRBV19 and J usage is TRBJ2-1; 12 bases fit TRBD2. With V trimmed by 4 bases and J by 7 bases, 5 bases remained unmatched. The CDR3 runs to 15 residues. Germline-derived CDR1 and CDR2 are LNHDA and SQIVND (reference sequence). The CDR3 is CASSKRTSGKNEQFF. CDR3 in DNA: TGTGCCAGTAGTAAACGGACTAGCGGGAAGAATGAGCAGTTCTTC. Variable domain in full (rest from reference TRBV19 and TRBJ2-1): DGGITQSPKYLFRKEGQNVTLSCEQNLNHDAMYWYRQDPGQGLRLIYYSQIVNDFQKGDIAEGYSVSREKKESFPLTVTSAQKNPTAFYLCASSKRTSGKNEQFFGPGTRLTVL.

The rearrangement links TRBV6-5 to TRBJ2-7; the D gene is possibly TRBD2 (5 bases). The CDR3 contains 14 residues. V dropped 5 bases and J dropped 5 bases, with 16 bases sitting between them. Germline CDR1 is MNHEY and CDR2 is SVGAGI. The CDR3 DNA reads as TGTGCCAGCAGTCCCCCGGGAAGGGTCCACGAGCAGTACTTC. Amino acids: CASSPPGRVHEQYF.

The CDR3 DNA reads as TGTGCCAGCAGTTTTAGCTCCTACGAGCAGTACTTC. This codes for CASSFSSYEQYF. The rearrangement uses TRBV28 and TRBJ2-7; D remains ambiguous. Germline CDR1 is MDHEN and CDR2 is SYDVKM. The V end was cut by 3 bases, the J end by 0 bases, with 3 bases between. The CDR3 has 12 amino acids.

The rearrangement joins TRBV15 to TRBJ2-3, with TRBD2 identical over 8 bases. CDR3 length: 13 amino acids. Germline trimming cut 3 bases from V and 4 bases from J; bases unmatched to any gene: 0. CDR1 is LNHNV, CDR2 YYDKDF, per germline (reference sequence). The DNA of the CDR3 is TGTGCCACCAGCAGGGGACTAGCAGATACGCAGTATTTT. Residues: CATSRGLADTQYF.

The rearrangement joins TRBV2 to TRBJ2-1; 12 nucleotides line up with TRBD2. The V and J ends lost 9 bases and 9 bases, in that order; junction bases with no gene match: 9. The V gene's germline CDR1 is SNHLY and CDR2 FYNNEI. CDR3 length: 14 residues. The CDR3 coding sequence is TGTGCCAGATCGGCTAGCGGGGGGGCGGGTGAGCAGTTCTTC. Translating it yields CARSASGGAGEQFF.

The chain is built from TRBV29-1 and TRBJ1-2; no reliable D call. From germline, CDR1 is SQVTM and CDR2 ANQGSEA. The CDR3 loop spans 13 amino acids. V was clipped by 0 bases and J by 10 bases, with 15 bases between them. CDR3 DNA: TGCAGCGTTGAAGATCGGCGGCAGACGACCTACACCTTC. Protein product: CSVEDRRQTTYTF.

The chain joins TRBV13 to TRBJ1-1; D is unclear. Germline values: CDR1 PRHDT, CDR2 FYEKMQ (reference sequence). The CDR3 covers 12 residues. Trimming pared 6 bases from V and 4 bases from J, leaving 9 bases between. As DNA, the CDR3 is TGTGCCAGCAGGATGACATCCACTGAAGCTTTCTTT. This gives the protein CASRMTSTEAFF.

The gene calls are TRBV5-1 and TRBJ2-3; D perhaps matches TRBD1 (6 bases). Trimming shortened V by 4 bases and J by 0 bases, and 12 bases separated the two germline ends. Germline CDR1 SGHRS, CDR2 YFSETQ. The CDR3 consists of 15 residues. The CDR3: CASSPTGRSTDTQYF. CDR3 nucleotide sequence: TGCGCCAGCAGCCCTACAGGGAGAAGCACAGATACGCAGTATTTT.

The V gene is TRBV29-1, the J gene TRBJ1-2; no clear D gene. Germline V gene lookup returns CDR1 SQVTM and CDR2 ANQGSEA. The V end lost 4 bases, the J end lost 8 bases, and 11 bases lay between the germline ends. The CDR3 consists of 11 residues. The CDR3 nucleotides read TGCAGCGTTGTCCCAGGTCCCGGCTACACCTTC. Translation: CSVVPGPGYTF.